The 15 T cell receptor beta chains below were found in one sample sequenced in a study of T cells in Graves' hyperthyroidism and ophthalmopathy. RNA transcripts provided the source from which TCR beta CDR3 regions were amplified. An initial round of RT-PCR targeting the TCR CDR3 relied on the HTBI primer set. MiXCR, run by TCRdb on the multiplex PCR reads, gives a single entry per CDR3 protein. The profile shows hundreds of thousands of distinct CDR3 sequences, over 35% of them singletons. The source material was blood. The source is a man between 18 and 35 years old with Graves' hyperthyroidism.

This clonotype was found once. V usage is TRBV29-1 and J usage is TRBJ2-7, with 14 nucleotides matching TRBD2. This CDR3 has 13 residues. The germline V gene has CDR1 SQVTM and CDR2 ANQGSEA. With 8 bases clipped from V and 6 bases from J, the junction kept 6 bases outside the gene matches. This CDR3 reads CSSYGTSGSEQYF. CDR3 nucleotides: TGCAGCAGTTACGGGACTAGCGGGAGCGAGCAGTACTTC.

The table lists this clonotype with a count of one. The CDR3 sequence is CSASRPSTGDNQPQHF. The DNA for the CDR3 is TGCAGTGCCAGCAGGCCTTCGACAGGGGACAATCAGCCCCAGCATTTT. This chain joins TRBV20-1 and TRBJ1-5; 8 nucleotides align to TRBD1. The V and J ends lost 6 bases and 3 bases, in that order; junction bases with no gene match: 13. CDR3 size: 16 residues. Germline-derived CDR1 and CDR2 are DFQATT and SNEGSKA (reference sequence).

This clonotype has a handful of counts. The gene calls are TRBV6-5 and TRBJ1-4; D remains unclear. Trimming shortened V by 6 bases and J by 7 bases, and 21 bases separated the two germline ends. Germline V gene sequence: CDR1 MNHEY, CDR2 SVGAGI. The CDR3 extends over 16 amino acids. The CDR3 nucleotides read TGTGCCAGCAGCCTTCGCGCGACAAATCGTGGTGAAAAACTGTTTTTT. Its translation: CASSLRATNRGEKLFF.

A remark on this clonotype: One junction end does not reproduce the germline sequence, and a read error may be involved. Here the CDR3 DNA reads TGTGCCAGCAGTTACTCTGGGACAGGAGACGAGCAGTACTTC. Protein: CASSYSGTGDEQYF. The chain carries TRBV10-3 and TRBJ2-7; 8 bases are a match to TRBD1. The CDR3 runs to 14 residues. CDR1 is ENHRY, CDR2 SYGVKD, per germline.

V gene TRBV20-1 combines with J gene TRBJ2-5; TRBD1 aligns across 7 bases. CDR3 length equals 13 residues. Germline CDR1 is DFQATT and CDR2 is SNEGSKA (reference sequence). V was pared by 4 bases and J by 5 bases, with 7 bases of the junction left unmatched. This CDR3 reads CSATRQGTETQYF. The CDR3 DNA reads as TGCAGTGCTACTCGACAGGGTACGGAGACCCAGTACTTC.

This clonotype was seen many times. The V gene is TRBV7-3, the J gene TRBJ2-5; TRBD1 matches at 9 bases. The V gene end was trimmed by 6 bases and the J gene end by 1 base; junction bases not matched to a gene: 3. CDR1 and CDR2 (germline): SGHTA, FQGTGA. This CDR3 has 14 amino acids. CDR3 sequence: CASSLTGGQETQYF. DNA for the CDR3: TGTGCCAGCAGTTTGACAGGGGGCCAAGAGACCCAGTACTTC.

About this clonotype itself: A clone one base away is much larger, so this may be a read error. The gene calls are TRBV15 and TRBJ2-7; D possibly corresponds to TRBD1 (5 bases). This CDR3 is built from 13 residues. Germline V lookup: CDR1 LNHNV, CDR2 YYDKDF (reference sequence). With 3 bases removed from V and 4 bases from J, the gap between germline ends came to 10 bases. CDR3 amino acids: CATSSSRAYEQYF. The CDR3, as DNA: TGTGCCACCAGCAGTTCCAGGGCTTACGAGCAGTACTTC.

This clonotype occurred many times. The gene calls are TRBV11-3 and TRBJ1-6, with a tentative D call TRBD1 (5 bases). The CDR3 totals 15 residues. Trimming removed 0 bases from V and 7 bases from J, with 10 bases in between. Germline values: CDR1 SGHNT, CDR2 YENEEA. In DNA form, the CDR3 reads TGTGCCAGCAGCTTAGAAGGGGCATGGAATTCACCCCTCCACTTT. Translated: CASSLEGAWNSPLHF.

This clonotype has more than one count but fewer than ten. An end of the junction does not agree with germline; a read error may underlie this. The V call is TRBV11-3, the J call TRBJ1-6; possible D gene TRBD1, 5 bases. The CDR3 loop spans 14 amino acids. Germline CDR1 is SGHNT and CDR2 is YENEEA. The CDR3 loop reads CASSQDGAESPLHF. CDR3 in DNA: TGCGCCAGCAGCCAAGACGGGGCGGAATCACCCCTCCACTTT.

This chain links TRBV6-1 with TRBJ1-3; D uncertain. The CDR3 runs to 15 residues. The V end was cut by 5 bases, the J end by 1 base, with 12 bases between. Germline values: CDR1 MNHNS, CDR2 SASEGT. This chain's CDR3 is CASSYSVSSGNTIYF. Here the CDR3 DNA reads TGTGCCAGCAGTTACTCCGTGTCATCTGGAAACACCATATATTTT.

This clonotype was detected many times. V is TRBV2 and J is TRBJ1-5; D unresolved. The CDR3 has 14 residues. The V gene lost 2 bases and the J gene lost 3 bases, with 8 bases spanning the gap. Per germline, CDR1 SNHLY and CDR2 FYNNEI. The CDR3 bases are TGTGCCAGCAGTGAATCCGGTCTCAATCAGCCCCAGCATTTT. Translated, it gives CASSESGLNQPQHF.

This clonotype has only a few counts. V and J are TRBV24-1 and TRBJ2-3, with unresolved D. V was clipped by 4 bases and J by 5 bases, with 9 bases between them. The germline gives CDR1 KGHDR, CDR2 SFDVKD. This CDR3 region has 13 residues. The DNA for the CDR3 is TGTGCCACCAGTGACTCGGTGGGAGATACGCAGTATTTT. It is translated as CATSDSVGDTQYF.

V is TRBV24-1 and J is TRBJ2-5, with TRBD1 as a possible D gene (6 bases). V lost 2 bases and J 2 bases, leaving 8 bases between the germline ends. CDR3 length: 14 residues. Germline CDR1 is KGHDR and CDR2 is SFDVKD. The CDR3 is CATSDSGQQETQYF. The CDR3 nucleotides read TGTGCCACCAGTGATTCGGGACAACAAGAGACCCAGTACTTC.

J is TRBJ2-2 and V is TRBV4-1; D might be TRBD1 or TRBD2, each matching 6 bases. Trimming removed 2 bases at V and 6 bases at J, with 10 bases between. CDR3 length: 14 amino acids. CDR1 MGHRA and CDR2 YSYEKL come from the germline V gene. CDR3 amino acids: CASSQRGQAGELFF. CDR3 DNA sequence: TGCGCCAGCAGCCAACGGGGGCAGGCCGGGGAGCTGTTTTTT.

This clonotype came up many times. The chain has TRBV7-9 and TRBJ1-1; possible D gene TRBD1, 5 bases. V gave up 5 bases and J gave up 0 bases, with 13 bases separating them. Germline CDR1 is SEHNR and CDR2 is FQNEAQ (reference sequence). This CDR3 is 15 amino acids long. This chain's CDR3 is CASSRGPGMNTEAFF. The CDR3 DNA sequence: TGTGCCAGCAGCCGGGGCCCTGGGATGAACACTGAAGCTTTCTTT.